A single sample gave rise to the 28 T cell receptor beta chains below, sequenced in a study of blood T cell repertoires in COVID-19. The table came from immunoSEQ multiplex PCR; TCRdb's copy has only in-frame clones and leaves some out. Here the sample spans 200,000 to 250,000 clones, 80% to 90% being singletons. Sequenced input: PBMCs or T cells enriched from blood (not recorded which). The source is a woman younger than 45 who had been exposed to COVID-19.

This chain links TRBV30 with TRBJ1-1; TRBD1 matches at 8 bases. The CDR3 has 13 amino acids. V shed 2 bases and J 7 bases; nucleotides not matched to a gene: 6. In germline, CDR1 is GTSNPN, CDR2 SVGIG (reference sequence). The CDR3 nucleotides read TGTGCCTGGAGTATACAGGGGGTGTTTGAAGCTTTCTTT. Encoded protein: CAWSIQGVFEAFF.

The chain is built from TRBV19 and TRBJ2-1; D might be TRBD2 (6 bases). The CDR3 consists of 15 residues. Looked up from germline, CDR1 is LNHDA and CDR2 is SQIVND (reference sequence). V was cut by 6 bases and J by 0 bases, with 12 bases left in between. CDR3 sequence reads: CASREGLNSYNEQFF. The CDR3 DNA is TGTGCCAGTAGAGAGGGACTTAACTCCTACAATGAGCAGTTCTTC. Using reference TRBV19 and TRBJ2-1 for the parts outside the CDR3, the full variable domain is DGGITQSPKYLFRKEGQNVTLSCEQNLNHDAMYWYRQDPGQGLRLIYYSQIVNDFQKGDIAEGYSVSREKKESFPLTVTSAQKNPTAFYLCASREGLNSYNEQFFGPGTRLTVL.

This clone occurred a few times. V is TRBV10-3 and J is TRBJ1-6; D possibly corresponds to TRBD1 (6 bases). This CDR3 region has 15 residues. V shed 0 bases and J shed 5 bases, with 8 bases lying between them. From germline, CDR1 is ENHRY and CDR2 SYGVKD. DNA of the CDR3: TGTGCCATCAGTGAGTCGCCAGGGGATAATTCACCCCTCCACTTT. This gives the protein CAISESPGDNSPLHF.

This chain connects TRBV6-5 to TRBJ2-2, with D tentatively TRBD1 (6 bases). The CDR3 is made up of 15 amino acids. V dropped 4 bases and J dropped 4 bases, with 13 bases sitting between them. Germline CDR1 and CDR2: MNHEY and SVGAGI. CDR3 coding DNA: TGTGCCAGCAGTTTGCAACAGGGTGGCACCGGGGAGCTGTTTTTT. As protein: CASSLQQGGTGELFF.

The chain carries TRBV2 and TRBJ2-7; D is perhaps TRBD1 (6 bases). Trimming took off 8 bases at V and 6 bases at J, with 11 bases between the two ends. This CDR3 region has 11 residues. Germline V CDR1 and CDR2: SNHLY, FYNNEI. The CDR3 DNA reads TGTGCCAGCTTACAGGGCGCCGAGCAGTACTTC. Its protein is CASLQGAEQYF.

The DNA for the CDR3 is TGTGCCAGCAGTTTCGGGCGGAGGATCTCCTATGGCTACACCTTC. Its translation is CASSFGRRISYGYTF. The chain uses TRBV28 and TRBJ1-2, with D unclear. V was pared by 3 bases and J by 4 bases, with 15 bases between. The CDR3 totals 15 residues. Germline assignment: CDR1 MDHEN and CDR2 SYDVKM.

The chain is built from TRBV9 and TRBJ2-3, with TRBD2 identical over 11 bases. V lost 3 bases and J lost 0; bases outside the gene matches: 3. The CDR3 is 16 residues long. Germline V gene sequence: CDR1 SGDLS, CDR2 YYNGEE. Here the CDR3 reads CASSEGTSGSTDTQYF. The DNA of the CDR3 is TGTGCCAGCAGCGAGGGGACTAGCGGCAGCACAGATACGCAGTATTTT.

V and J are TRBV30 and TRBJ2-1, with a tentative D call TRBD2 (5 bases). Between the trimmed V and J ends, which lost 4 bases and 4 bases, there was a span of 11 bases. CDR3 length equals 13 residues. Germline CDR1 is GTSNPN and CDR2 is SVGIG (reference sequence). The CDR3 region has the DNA TGTGCCTGGAAATCGGACTTTTACAATGAGCAGTTCTTC. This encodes CAWKSDFYNEQFF.

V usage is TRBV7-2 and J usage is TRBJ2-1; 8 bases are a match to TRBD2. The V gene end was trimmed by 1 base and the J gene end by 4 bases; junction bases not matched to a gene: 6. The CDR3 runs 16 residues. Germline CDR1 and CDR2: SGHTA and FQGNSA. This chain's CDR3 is CASSLEGGRRYNEQFF. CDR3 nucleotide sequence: TGTGCCAGCAGCTTAGAGGGCGGGAGGAGGTACAATGAGCAGTTCTTC.

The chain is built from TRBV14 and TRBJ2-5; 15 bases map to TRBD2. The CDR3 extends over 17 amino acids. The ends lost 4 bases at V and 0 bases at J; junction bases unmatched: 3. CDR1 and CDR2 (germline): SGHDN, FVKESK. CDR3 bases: TGTGCCAGCAGCCTGGGACTAGCGGGAGGAAACCAAGAGACCCAGTACTTC. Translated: CASSLGLAGGNQETQYF.

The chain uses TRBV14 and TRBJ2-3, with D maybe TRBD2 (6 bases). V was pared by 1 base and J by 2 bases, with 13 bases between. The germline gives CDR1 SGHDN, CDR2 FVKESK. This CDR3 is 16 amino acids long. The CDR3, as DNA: TGTGCCAGCAGCCAAGGGACGGCGGGGCCCACAGATACGCAGTATTTT. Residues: CASSQGTAGPTDTQYF.

The CDR3 DNA reads TGTGCCTGGAGTGTACCTCCGAGTGTGACCCAGTACTTC. Protein sequence: CAWSVPPSVTQYF. The chain recombines TRBV30 with TRBJ2-5; D gene unclear. CDR1 and CDR2 (germline): GTSNPN, SVGIG (reference sequence). Trimming left V 0 bases short and J 7 bases short, with 12 bases between. The length of the CDR3 is 13 residues.

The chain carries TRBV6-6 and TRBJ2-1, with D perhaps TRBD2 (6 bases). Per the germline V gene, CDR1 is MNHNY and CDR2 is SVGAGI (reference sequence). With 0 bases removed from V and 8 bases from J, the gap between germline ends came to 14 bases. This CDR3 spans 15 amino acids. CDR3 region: CASSYSPGLGDEQFF. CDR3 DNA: TGTGCCAGCAGTTACTCACCGGGACTTGGGGATGAGCAGTTCTTC.

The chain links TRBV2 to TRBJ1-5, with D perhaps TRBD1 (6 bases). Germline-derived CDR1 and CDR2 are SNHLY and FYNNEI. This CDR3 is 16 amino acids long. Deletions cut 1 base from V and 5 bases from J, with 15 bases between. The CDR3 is CASSEGGRRADQPQHF. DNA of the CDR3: TGTGCCAGCAGTGAAGGGGGGCGAAGGGCGGATCAGCCCCAGCATTTT.

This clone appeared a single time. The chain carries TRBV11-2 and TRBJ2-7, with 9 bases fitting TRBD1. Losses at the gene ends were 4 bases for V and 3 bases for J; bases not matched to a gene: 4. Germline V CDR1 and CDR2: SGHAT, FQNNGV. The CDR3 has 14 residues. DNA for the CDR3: TGTGCCAGCAGCTGGGGGACAGGGAGCTACGAGCAGTACTTC. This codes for CASSWGTGSYEQYF. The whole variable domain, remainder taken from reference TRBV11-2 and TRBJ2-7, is EAGVAQSPRYKIIEKRQSVAFWCNPISGHATLYWYQQILGQGPKLLIQFQNNGVVDDSQLPKDRFSAERLKGVDSTLKIQPAKLEDSAVYLCASSWGTGSYEQYFGPGTRLTVT.

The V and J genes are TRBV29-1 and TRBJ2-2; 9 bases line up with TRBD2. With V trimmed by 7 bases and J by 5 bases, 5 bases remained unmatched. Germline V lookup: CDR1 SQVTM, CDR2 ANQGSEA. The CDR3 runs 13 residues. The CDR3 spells CSAQREVTGELFF. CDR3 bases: TGCAGCGCTCAGCGGGAGGTTACCGGGGAGCTGTTTTTT.

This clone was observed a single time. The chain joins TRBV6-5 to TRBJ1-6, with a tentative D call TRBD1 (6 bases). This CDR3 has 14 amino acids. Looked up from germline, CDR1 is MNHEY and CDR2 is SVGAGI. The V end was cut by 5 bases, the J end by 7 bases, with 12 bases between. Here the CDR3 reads CASSRQVENSPLHF. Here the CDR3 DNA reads TGTGCCAGCAGTAGACAGGTAGAGAATTCACCCCTCCACTTT.

CDR3 region: CASSYSGGPMSHEQFF. CDR3 sequence (DNA): TGTGCCAGCAGTTACTCGGGAGGGCCCATGAGCCATGAGCAGTTCTTC. The gene calls are TRBV6-5 and TRBJ2-1; 7 nucleotides line up with TRBD2. The length of the CDR3 is 16 residues. V gave up 0 bases and J gave up 8 bases; unmatched junction bases: 10. Germline V lookup: CDR1 MNHEY, CDR2 SVGAGI.

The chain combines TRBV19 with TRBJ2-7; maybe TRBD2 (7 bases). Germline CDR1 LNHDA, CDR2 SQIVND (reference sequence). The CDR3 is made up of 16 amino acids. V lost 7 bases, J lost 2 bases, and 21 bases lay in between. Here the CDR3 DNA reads TGTGCCAGTAAGGGGGGGAACGGGAAGTATCCCTACGAGCAGTACTTC. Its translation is CASKGGNGKYPYEQYF. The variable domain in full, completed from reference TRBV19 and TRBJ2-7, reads DGGITQSPKYLFRKEGQNVTLSCEQNLNHDAMYWYRQDPGQGLRLIYYSQIVNDFQKGDIAEGYSVSREKKESFPLTVTSAQKNPTAFYLCASKGGNGKYPYEQYFGPGTRLTVT.

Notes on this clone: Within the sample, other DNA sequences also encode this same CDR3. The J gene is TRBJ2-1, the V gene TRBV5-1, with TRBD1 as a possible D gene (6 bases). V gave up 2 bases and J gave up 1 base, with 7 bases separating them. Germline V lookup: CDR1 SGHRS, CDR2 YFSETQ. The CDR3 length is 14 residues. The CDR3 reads CASSLGGSYNEQFF. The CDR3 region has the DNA TGCGCCAGCAGCTTAGGGGGTTCCTACAATGAGCAGTTCTTC.

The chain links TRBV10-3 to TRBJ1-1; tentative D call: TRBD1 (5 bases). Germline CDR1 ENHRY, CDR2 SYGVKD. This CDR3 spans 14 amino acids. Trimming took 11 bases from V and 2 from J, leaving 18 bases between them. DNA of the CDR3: TGTGCCGCTGACAGCCCGGGGGACAACACTGAAGCTTTCTTT. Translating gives CAADSPGDNTEAFF.

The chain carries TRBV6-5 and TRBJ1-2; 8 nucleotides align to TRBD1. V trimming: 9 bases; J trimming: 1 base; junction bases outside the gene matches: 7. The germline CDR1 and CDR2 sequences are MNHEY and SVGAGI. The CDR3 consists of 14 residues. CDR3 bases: TGTGCCAGTGCTCGGGACAGGATTAACTATGGCTACACCTTC. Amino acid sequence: CASARDRINYGYTF.

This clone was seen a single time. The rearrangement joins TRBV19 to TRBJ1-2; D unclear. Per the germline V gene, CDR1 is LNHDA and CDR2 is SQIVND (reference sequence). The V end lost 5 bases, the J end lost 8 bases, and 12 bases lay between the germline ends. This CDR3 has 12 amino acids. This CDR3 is CASSPRSSGYTF. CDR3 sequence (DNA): TGTGCCAGTAGTCCCCGCAGTAGCGGCTACACCTTC.

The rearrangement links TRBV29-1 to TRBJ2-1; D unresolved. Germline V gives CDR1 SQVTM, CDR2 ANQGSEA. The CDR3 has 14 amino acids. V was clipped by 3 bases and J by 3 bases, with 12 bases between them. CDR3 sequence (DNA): TGCAGCGTTGAGGTCGGAGACGTCTACAATGAGCAGTTCTTC. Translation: CSVEVGDVYNEQFF.

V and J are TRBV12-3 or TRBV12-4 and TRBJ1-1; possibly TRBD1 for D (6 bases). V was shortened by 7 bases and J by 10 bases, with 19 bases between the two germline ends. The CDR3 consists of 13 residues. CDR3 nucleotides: TGTGCCAGCAATGAGGAGCCAGGGGTTGTAGCTTTCTTT. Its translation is CASNEEPGVVAFF.

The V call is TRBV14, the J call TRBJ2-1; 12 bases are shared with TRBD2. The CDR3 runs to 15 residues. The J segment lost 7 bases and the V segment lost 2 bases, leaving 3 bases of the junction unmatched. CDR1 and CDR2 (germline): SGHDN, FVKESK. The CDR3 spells CASSQQLAGGNEQFF. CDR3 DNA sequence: TGTGCCAGCAGCCAACAACTAGCGGGAGGTAATGAGCAGTTCTTC.

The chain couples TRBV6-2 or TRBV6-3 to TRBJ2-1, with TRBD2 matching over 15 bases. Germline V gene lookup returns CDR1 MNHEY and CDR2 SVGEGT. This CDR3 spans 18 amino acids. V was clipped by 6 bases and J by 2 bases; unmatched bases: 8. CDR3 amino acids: CASSPLGLAGGAYNEQFF. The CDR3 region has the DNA TGTGCCAGCAGCCCCCTGGGACTAGCGGGGGGAGCCTACAATGAGCAGTTCTTC.

The CDR3 protein is CASAGAGGTDEQFF. CDR3 coding DNA: TGTGCCAGCGCGGGAGCGGGAGGGACCGATGAGCAGTTCTTC. The genes are TRBV5-6 and TRBJ2-1; 10 bases are shared with TRBD2. Germline CDR1 reads SGHDT; CDR2 reads YYEEEE. This CDR3 is built from 14 residues. V lost 7 bases to trimming and J lost 8 bases; unmatched junction nucleotides: 9.